This TCR beta chain was identified in a study of blood T cells in healthy people across ages. Study-level points and caveats: Nothing was known about donor CMV status, and this possibly confounded expanded clonotype changes. Per-million-T-cell TCR beta diversity fell roughly linearly with age.

There are 15 residues in the CDR3. CDR1 is DFQATT and CDR2 is SNEGSKA in the germline V gene (reference sequence). Unmatched junction bases numbered 6, after V lost 2 bases and J lost 3 bases. As regards this clonotype: Antigen specificity is unknown.

The second PCR ran roughly 7 to 11 cycles with a sample-barcoded 5' primer and J-beta primers. Each cDNA was tagged by a template-switch adaptor containing 12 random nucleotides. One entry per CDR3 protein, called by TCRdb with MiXCR from the 5' RACE reads. Of about 800,000 distinct CDR3 sequences listed, around 50% are singletons. This TCR derives from a man aged 80 or over in good health. The chain recombines TRBV20-1 with TRBJ2-1; 8 positions match TRBD1. Material for sequencing was blood. The CDR3 coding sequence is TGCAGTGCTAGACCCCGGGACAGGATCTACAATGAGCAGTTCTTC. Amino acids: CSARPRDRIYNEQFF.